This T cell receptor (beta chain) was found in a study of blood T cell repertoires in COVID-19. Trimming pared 7 bases from V and 2 bases from J, leaving 14 bases between. The CDR3 extends over 14 amino acids. Germline loops: CDR1 MNHNY, CDR2 SVGAGI (reference sequence). This clone was counted a few times. In the original analysis: Researchers report that nucleated cell counts were estimated from reference gene primer amplification. Sequencing used immunoSEQ multiplex PCR; TCRdb keeps in-frame clones, though not all of them. V and J calls and clone size are given by that table; D and trimming were obtained from the DNA. This table has fewer than 250,000 clones, approximately 84% appearing once.

This TCR was recovered from a woman between 70 and 85 years old with active or convalescent COVID-19. The specimen sequenced was peripheral blood. V gene TRBV6-6 combines with J gene TRBJ1-2; TRBD1 might be the D (5 bases). Written as DNA, the CDR3 is TGTGCCAGCAAGGACACCGCCTTAAACTATGGCTACACCTTC. It specifies CASKDTALNYGYTF.